Shown below are 9 T cell receptor beta chains from a single sample sequenced in a study of cytomegalovirus exposure and HLA in healthy donors (TCRdb year 2017). The protocol used for the library was the immunoSEQ multiplex PCR assay. For the multiplex PCR, a mixture combining 60 forward primers for TCR Vbeta segments and 13 reverse primers for TCR Jbeta segments was used. Here the immuneACCESS table is served through TCRdb, limited to in-frame sequences with V and J called. Missing clones are a known gap in these copies; in checked studies unresolved V genes cover under half, and the rest lacks a known reason. Recorded for this sample are fewer than 110,000 clones; 77% of them occurred a single time. The top ten constitute approximately 4.2% of the sample. Sequencing used PBMCs. The receptors originated from a male donor in good health and CMV-seronegative.

This clone has more than one count but fewer than ten. The V gene is TRBV5-6, the J gene TRBJ1-5; unclear D gene. Germline values: CDR1 SGHDT, CDR2 YYEEEE. The CDR3 sequence is 14 residues long. The V end was cut by 0 bases, the J end by 9 bases, with 13 bases between. The CDR3, as DNA: TGTGCCAGCAGCTTGGGGCGAGCTGCGGGGCCCCAGCATTTT. This gives the protein CASSLGRAAGPQHF.

The genes are TRBV21-1 and TRBJ2-7; TRBD2 is taken as the D call from the table, unchecked against the DNA. TRBV21-1 is a pseudogene locus. CDR3 length: 16 residues. The CDR3 sequence: CASSKAPWTRRSVQYF. The CDR3 region has the DNA TGTGCCAGCAGCAAAGCACCCTGGACTCGCCGTAGTGTGCAGTACTTC.

The genes are TRBV11-2 and TRBJ2-1, with D tentatively TRBD2 (5 bases). V dropped 4 bases and J dropped 3 bases, with 19 bases sitting between them. This CDR3 contains 17 residues. Looked up from germline, CDR1 is SGHAT and CDR2 is FQNNGV. The CDR3 reads CASSSPPPSTYYNEQFF. The CDR3 coding sequence is TGTGCCAGCAGCTCGCCCCCCCCTAGCACTTACTACAATGAGCAGTTCTTC.

The table lists this clone with a few counts. V usage is TRBV2 and J usage is TRBJ1-3; 7 nucleotides line up with TRBD1. CDR1 is SNHLY, CDR2 FYNNEI, per germline. This CDR3 is 15 amino acids long. V lost 6 bases and J lost 2; bases outside the gene matches: 7. In DNA, the CDR3 is TGTGCCAGCAGCCTTGCGGGACAGCCTGGAAACACCATATATTTT. Amino acid sequence: CASSLAGQPGNTIYF.

The CDR3 nucleotides read TGTGCCAGCAGCTATGGGACAGACACTAACTATGGCTACACCTTC. It codes for CASSYGTDTNYGYTF. The rearrangement joins TRBV5-4 to TRBJ1-2; TRBD1 matches at 7 bases. Looked up from germline, CDR1 is SGHNT and CDR2 is YYREEE (reference sequence). J was trimmed by 0 bases and V by 3 bases; bases with no gene match: 5. The CDR3 runs to 15 residues.

In its sample, this clone was seen a few times. This chain connects TRBV2 to TRBJ2-1; TRBD2 aligns across 10 bases. The V and J ends lost 7 bases and 9 bases, in that order; junction bases with no gene match: 6. This CDR3 spans 13 amino acids. CDR1 and CDR2 (germline): SNHLY, FYNNEI. This CDR3 is CASKAGGPGEQFF. CDR3 in DNA: TGTGCCAGCAAAGCGGGAGGGCCGGGTGAGCAGTTCTTC.

J is TRBJ1-2 and V is TRBV15, with TRBD1 identical over 8 bases. Germline V gene data show CDR1 as LNHNV and CDR2 as YYDKDF (reference sequence). Trimming took 5 bases from V and 8 from J; bases not matched to a gene: 13. The CDR3 is made up of 15 amino acids. The CDR3 DNA sequence: TGTGCCACCAGCCGGTGGGAGGGACAGGCCGGCGGCTACACCTTC. Protein: CATSRWEGQAGGYTF. Together with reference TRBV15 and TRBJ1-2, the CDR3 gives the full variable domain: DAMVIQNPRYQVTQFGKPVTLSCSQTLNHNVMYWYQQKSSQAPKLLFHYYDKDFNNEADTPDNFQSRRPNTSFCFLDIRSPGLGDTAMYLCATSRWEGQAGGYTFGSGTRLTVV.

V and J are TRBV10-1 and TRBJ2-1, with 9 bases aligning to TRBD2. The germline gives CDR1 WNHNN, CDR2 SYGVQD (reference sequence). This CDR3 has 13 residues. J was trimmed by 5 bases and V by 9 bases; bases with no gene match: 5. The CDR3 nucleotides are TGCGCCAGTGCGGGGGGGGTAAACAATGAGCAGTTCTTC. Translated: CASAGGVNNEQFF.

V usage is TRBV5-4 and J usage is TRBJ2-7; D possibly corresponds to TRBD2 (6 bases). Germline CDR1 SGHNT, CDR2 YYREEE (reference sequence). V was trimmed by 0 bases and J by 0 bases, leaving 16 bases between them. The CDR3 consists of 17 residues. The CDR3 spells CASSLGGLASSSYEQYF. The CDR3 coding sequence is TGTGCCAGCAGCTTGGGAGGCCTAGCGTCTAGCTCCTACGAGCAGTACTTC. The entire variable domain, with the rest obtained from reference TRBV5-4 and TRBJ2-7, is as follows: ETGVTQSPTHLIKTRGQQVTLRCSSQSGHNTVSWYQQALGQGPQFIFQYYREEENGRGNFPPRFSGLQFPNYSSELNVNALELDDSALYLCASSLGGLASSSYEQYFGPGTRLTVT.